These 2 T cell receptor beta chains share one sample of origin, sequenced in a study of breast tumors, draining lymph nodes, adjacent tissues (dated by TCRdb to about 2016). The method was multiplex PCR. Sequenced using an Illumina HiSeq 2000. TCRdb reran the public reads through fastp at Q25 and MiXCR, keeping productive beta chains. Every entry covers one CDR3 protein and lists the most common genes and DNA from its rows. The sample has around 140,000 distinct CDR3 sequences on record, around 22% of them singletons. The ten top clones hold 2.6% of the sample. Lymph node samples were obtained from the axillary draining lymph nodes of breast cancer patients. The sample taken for sequencing was axillary lymph node tissue. These receptors were collected from a female donor with breast cancer. Some clones in this sample may be carry-over from other donors' samples.

In the case of this clonotype: This sequence may be a read error, since a much larger clone differs from it by one base. This chain joins TRBV6-5 and TRBJ1-4; D is unclear. Germline V lookup: CDR1 MNHEY, CDR2 SVGAGI. The CDR3 totals 14 residues. V was cut by 2 bases and J by 6 bases, with 10 bases left in between. The CDR3 is CASSYGRSDEKLFF. CDR3 coding DNA: TGTGCCAGCAGTTACGGGCGGTCTGATGAAAAACTGTTTTTT.

This clonotype showed up many times. This chain joins TRBV5-4 and TRBJ2-3; perhaps TRBD1 as D (7 bases). The germline V gene encodes CDR1 SGHNT and CDR2 YYREEE (reference sequence). Trimming removed 0 bases at V and 0 bases at J, with 17 bases between. The CDR3 runs to 18 residues. The CDR3 nucleotides are TGTGCCAGCAGCTTGGTTGGGAGGACAGGATTCAGCACAGATACGCAGTATTTT. The encoded protein is CASSLVGRTGFSTDTQYF.